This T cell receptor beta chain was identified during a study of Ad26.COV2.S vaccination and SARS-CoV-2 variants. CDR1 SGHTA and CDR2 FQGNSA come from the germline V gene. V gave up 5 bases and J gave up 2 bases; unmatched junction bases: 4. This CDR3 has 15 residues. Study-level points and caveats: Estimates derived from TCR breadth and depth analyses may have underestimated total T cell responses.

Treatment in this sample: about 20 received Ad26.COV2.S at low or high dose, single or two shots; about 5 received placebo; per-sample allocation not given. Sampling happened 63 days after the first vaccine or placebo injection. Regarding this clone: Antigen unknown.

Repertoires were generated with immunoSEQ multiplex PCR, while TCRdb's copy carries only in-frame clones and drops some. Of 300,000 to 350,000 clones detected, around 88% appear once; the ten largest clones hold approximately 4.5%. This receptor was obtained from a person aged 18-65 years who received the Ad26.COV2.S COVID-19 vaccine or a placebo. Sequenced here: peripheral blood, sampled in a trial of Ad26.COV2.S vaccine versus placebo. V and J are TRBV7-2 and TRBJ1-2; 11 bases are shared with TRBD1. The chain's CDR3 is CASSLRTGGNYGYTF. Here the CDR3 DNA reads TGTGCCAGCAGCCTGAGGACAGGGGGCAACTATGGCTACACCTTC.